The 18 T cell receptor beta chains listed next were all sequenced from one sample in a study of T cells in Graves' hyperthyroidism and ophthalmopathy. Regions amplified from RNA transcripts were the TCR beta CDR3 regions. The TCR CDR3 first-round RT-PCR relied on the HTBI primer set. From the multiplex PCR reads, TCRdb called clonotypes with MiXCR, one entry per CDR3 protein. The sample holds 600,000 to 850,000 distinct CDR3 sequences, roughly 20% seen once. Sequencing used blood. The receptors originated from a woman between 50 and 59 years old with Graves' hyperthyroidism that later progressed to Graves' ophthalmopathy.

This clonotype was seen repeatedly, ten times or more. This chain connects TRBV30 to TRBJ1-1, with D unresolved. V was cut by 5 bases and J by 0 bases, with 13 bases left in between. CDR1 and CDR2 from the germline V gene are GTSNPN and SVGIG (reference sequence). This CDR3 has 14 residues. CDR3 residues: CAWAGEAVNTEAFF. The CDR3 DNA reads as TGTGCCTGGGCCGGTGAGGCCGTGAACACTGAAGCTTTCTTT.

The table lists this clonotype with many counts. The chain carries TRBV11-2 and TRBJ1-5; D perhaps matches TRBD1 (5 bases). Germline V CDR1 and CDR2: SGHAT, FQNNGV. The CDR3 spans 17 residues. V lost 5 bases to trimming and J lost 10 bases, with 27 bases between them. The CDR3 loop reads CASSLNADGAGGEPQHF. CDR3 sequence (DNA): TGTGCCAGCAGCCTAAATGCGGACGGGGCTGGAGGAGAACCCCAGCATTTT.

The chain uses TRBV5-1 and TRBJ1-4; TRBD1 agrees at 8 bases. CDR1 is SGHRS and CDR2 is YFSETQ in the germline V gene. The V segment lost 4 bases and the J segment 8 bases; nucleotides outside the gene matches: 13. The CDR3 length is 16 residues. CDR3 amino acids: CASSAGDRGWREKLFF. The CDR3 DNA follows: TGCGCCAGCAGCGCAGGAGACAGGGGCTGGCGCGAAAAACTGTTTTTT.

In its sample, this clonotype was seen many times. This chain connects TRBV5-6 to TRBJ2-3; D gene uncertain. This CDR3 has 16 residues. Germline loops: CDR1 SGHDT, CDR2 YYEEEE. Trimming removed 0 bases at V and 0 bases at J, with 11 bases between. The CDR3 sequence: CASSLAGVPSTDTQYF. The CDR3 DNA reads TGTGCCAGCAGCTTGGCTGGGGTCCCTAGCACAGATACGCAGTATTTT.

The chain carries TRBV7-9 and TRBJ1-1; the match to TRBD1 covers 12 bases. The CDR3 sequence is 17 residues long. Germline V gene data show CDR1 as SEHNR and CDR2 as FQNEAQ (reference sequence). Losses at the gene ends were 2 bases for V and 3 bases for J; bases not matched to a gene: 7. The CDR3 region is CASSLWGTGGEDTEAFF. The CDR3 region has the DNA TGTGCCAGCAGCTTATGGGGGACAGGGGGCGAGGACACTGAAGCTTTCTTT.

In this sample, this clonotype turned up a few times. The chain combines TRBV5-1 with TRBJ2-6; D unresolved. The CDR3 runs 16 residues. Trimming shortened V by 2 bases and J by 4 bases, and 13 bases separated the two germline ends. CDR1 is SGHRS and CDR2 is YFSETQ in the germline V gene. CDR3 nucleotides: TGCGCCAGCAGCTTCCCCGGGTCTTTGGGGGCCAACGTCCTGACTTTC. It translates to CASSFPGSLGANVLTF.

This clonotype was picked up many times. The chain uses TRBV2 and TRBJ2-7; D gene ambiguous. Germline V gene lookup returns CDR1 SNHLY and CDR2 FYNNEI. V was cut by 2 bases and J by 2 bases, with 10 bases left in between. The CDR3 is 14 residues long. CDR3 region: CASSEPRIPYEQYF. CDR3 DNA sequence: TGTGCCAGCAGTGAACCCAGGATTCCCTACGAGCAGTACTTC.

This clonotype was seen many times. The chain recombines TRBV7-8 with TRBJ2-5, with D tentatively TRBD2 (6 bases). The V gene's germline CDR1 is SGHVS and CDR2 FQNEAQ. The CDR3 sequence is 14 residues long. Trimming removed 4 bases from V and 3 bases from J, with 12 bases in between. CDR3 amino acids: CASSSRTTEETQYF. Here the CDR3 DNA reads TGTGCCAGCAGCTCCAGGACTACGGAAGAGACCCAGTACTTC.

The sample holds many counts of this clonotype. The gene calls are TRBV20-1 and TRBJ1-5, with D hard to call. Per germline, CDR1 DFQATT and CDR2 SNEGSKA (reference sequence). Trimming left V 7 bases short and J 1 base short, with 5 bases between. The CDR3 has 11 residues. This chain's CDR3 is CSVDSNQPQHF. The CDR3 nucleotides read TGCAGTGTGGACAGCAATCAGCCCCAGCATTTT.

This clonotype was counted only a few times. The chain has TRBV10-3 and TRBJ2-2; no clear D gene. V lost 8 bases and J 0 bases, leaving 4 bases between the germline ends. The CDR3 runs to 12 residues. CDR1 is ENHRY and CDR2 is SYGVKD in the germline V gene. The DNA for the CDR3 is TGTGCCATCGCAGCGAACACCGGGGAGCTGTTTTTT. Amino acids: CAIAANTGELFF.

In this sample, this clonotype turned up many times. The chain carries TRBV30 and TRBJ2-2; tentative D call: TRBD2 (6 bases). The germline CDR1 and CDR2 sequences are GTSNPN and SVGIG (reference sequence). The CDR3 is 13 amino acids. With 3 bases removed from V and 4 bases from J, the gap between germline ends came to 9 bases. The CDR3: CAWSGTVTGELFF. CDR3 nucleotide sequence: TGTGCCTGGAGCGGGACTGTCACCGGGGAGCTGTTTTTT.

CDR3 in amino acids: CASSPSGTSLNEQYF. CDR3 bases: TGTGCCAGCAGCCCCTCCGGGACTAGTCTCAACGAGCAGTACTTC. The chain is built from TRBV7-2 and TRBJ2-7; 8 nucleotides align to TRBD2. The CDR3 runs 15 residues. CDR1 is SGHTA, CDR2 FQGNSA, per germline. V trimming: 5 bases; J trimming: 5 bases; junction bases outside the gene matches: 11.

The rearrangement uses TRBV11-2 and TRBJ2-4; 9 nucleotides match TRBD1. This CDR3 is 17 amino acids long. The germline gives CDR1 SGHAT, CDR2 FQNNGV. The V gene end was trimmed by 5 bases and the J gene end by 3 bases; junction bases not matched to a gene: 11. The CDR3 sequence is CASSKVWDREYKNIQYF. CDR3 DNA: TGTGCCAGCAGCAAAGTGTGGGACAGGGAATACAAAAACATTCAGTACTTC. Full variable domain (rest looked up from reference TRBV11-2 and TRBJ2-4): EAGVAQSPRYKIIEKRQSVAFWCNPISGHATLYWYQQILGQGPKLLIQFQNNGVVDDSQLPKDRFSAERLKGVDSTLKIQPAKLEDSAVYLCASSKVWDREYKNIQYFGAGTRLSVL.

This clonotype was observed many times. The gene calls are TRBV6-1 and TRBJ1-1, with TRBD1 identical over 7 bases. The CDR3 totals 12 residues. V was pared by 6 bases and J by 7 bases, with 5 bases of the junction left unmatched. From germline, CDR1 is MNHNS and CDR2 SASEGT. The CDR3 sequence is CASSGQVLEAFF. The CDR3 DNA reads as TGTGCCAGCAGCGGACAGGTTCTTGAAGCTTTCTTT.

This clonotype occurred a few times. The chain uses TRBV29-1 and TRBJ2-5; maybe TRBD2 (7 bases). The V end lost 7 bases, the J end lost 5 bases, and 14 bases lay between the germline ends. This CDR3 comprises 12 residues. The germline V gene has CDR1 SQVTM and CDR2 ANQGSEA. CDR3 nucleotides: TGCAGCGCGGCGGGGGCCTGGGAGACCCAGTACTTC. Translation gives CSAAGAWETQYF.

This clonotype showed up many times. The rearrangement uses TRBV12-3 or TRBV12-4 and TRBJ2-7, with D perhaps matching TRBD2 (7 bases). The ends were cut back, 8 bases at V and 0 bases at J, with 11 bases in the middle. The CDR3 is 13 residues long. This chain's CDR3 is CASGGGGSYEQYF. The CDR3 DNA reads as TGTGCCAGCGGGGGCGGGGGCTCCTACGAGCAGTACTTC.

CDR3 protein: CATSRVLESPLHF. The CDR3 coding sequence is TGTGCCACCAGCAGAGTTTTAGAGTCACCCCTCCACTTT. The J gene is TRBJ1-6, the V gene TRBV15; D unresolved. V lost 1 base, J lost 10 bases, and 8 bases lay in between. This CDR3 has 13 amino acids. Germline lookup yields CDR1 LNHNV and CDR2 YYDKDF (reference sequence).

Only a few counts were recorded for this clonotype. The J gene is TRBJ1-5, the V gene TRBV19; the D is unclear. Germline CDR1 LNHDA, CDR2 SQIVND (reference sequence). V was pared by 3 bases and J by 4 bases, with 16 bases between. The CDR3 length is 16 residues. This CDR3 is CASSILRTSENQPQHF. The CDR3 DNA follows: TGTGCCAGTAGTATCCTCCGGACTAGTGAGAATCAGCCCCAGCATTTT.